The 17 T cell receptor beta chains in this list originate from one sample, sequenced in a study of T cell responses to AZD1222 COVID-19 vaccine. Profiled with immunoSEQ multiplex PCR; TCRdb holds only in-frame clones, not every one. The sample consists of roughly 79,000 clones, around four fifths of them appearing once. The sequencing used peripheral blood, collected on day 0 of AZD1222 vaccination. All receptors derive from an adult in good health.

In its sample, this clone was seen a few times. V and J are TRBV19 and TRBJ2-1, with TRBD1 matching 7 bases. This CDR3 has 15 residues. CDR1 is LNHDA and CDR2 is SQIVND in the germline V gene (reference sequence). Trimming removed 3 bases from V and 2 bases from J; junction bases left unmatched: 4. The CDR3 coding sequence is TGTGCCAGTAGTATTTACAGGGGACCCTACAATGAGCAGTTCTTC. Encoded protein: CASSIYRGPYNEQFF. Complete variable domain (other parts from reference TRBV19 and TRBJ2-1): DGGITQSPKYLFRKEGQNVTLSCEQNLNHDAMYWYRQDPGQGLRLIYYSQIVNDFQKGDIAEGYSVSREKKESFPLTVTSAQKNPTAFYLCASSIYRGPYNEQFFGPGTRLTVL.

The rearrangement joins TRBV7-2 to TRBJ2-1; 9 positions agree with TRBD1. Germline V CDR1 and CDR2: SGHTA, FQGNSA. The CDR3 loop spans 13 amino acids. With V trimmed by 5 bases and J by 7 bases, 3 bases remained unmatched. CDR3 residues: CASSTTGGNEQFF. CDR3 in DNA: TGTGCCAGCAGCACGACAGGGGGAAATGAGCAGTTCTTC.

The V call is TRBV10-2, the J call TRBJ1-3, with 7 bases matching TRBD1. CDR3 length equals 13 residues. Germline lookup yields CDR1 WSHSY and CDR2 SAAADI. V lost 4 bases and J lost 4; bases outside the gene matches: 1. Here the CDR3 reads CASSGQGGNTIYF. The CDR3 nucleotides are TGCGCCAGCAGTGGACAGGGAGGAAACACCATATATTTT.

The rearrangement uses TRBV5-6 and TRBJ2-5; D might be TRBD1 (5 bases). Between the trimmed V and J ends, which lost 1 base and 3 bases, there was a span of 16 bases. The V gene's germline CDR1 is SGHDT and CDR2 YYEEEE. The CDR3 covers 16 residues. The CDR3 DNA sequence: TGTGCCAGCAGCTTGATGGGTCCGGGCAGGGAAGAGACCCAGTACTTC. Translated: CASSLMGPGREETQYF.

The chain carries TRBV6-5 and TRBJ2-4; 7 positions agree with TRBD1. Germline V gene sequence: CDR1 MNHEY, CDR2 SVGAGI. The CDR3 runs 15 residues. With 8 bases clipped from V and 1 base from J, the junction kept 8 bases outside the gene matches. The CDR3 loop reads CASGEQGTAKNIQYF. The CDR3 DNA reads as TGTGCCAGCGGCGAACAGGGGACGGCCAAAAACATTCAGTACTTC.

The chain has TRBV4-2 and TRBJ1-6; 9 bases are shared with TRBD1. The CDR3 is 14 amino acids. Germline trimming cut 3 bases from V and 10 bases from J; bases unmatched to any gene: 4. Germline V gene lookup returns CDR1 LGHNA and CDR2 YNFKEQ. The CDR3 spells CASSQPTGGSPLHF. The DNA of the CDR3 is TGTGCCAGCAGCCAGCCGACAGGGGGATCACCCCTCCACTTT.

This clone was observed once. The J gene is TRBJ1-4, the V gene TRBV29-1; 9 nucleotides match TRBD1. CDR1 SQVTM and CDR2 ANQGSEA come from the germline V gene. CDR3 size: 13 residues. With V trimmed by 4 bases and J by 3 bases, 0 bases remained unmatched. The CDR3 DNA is TGCAGCGTTGGACAGGGGGCTAATGAAAAACTGTTTTTT. Its translation: CSVGQGANEKLFF. Complete variable domain (other parts from reference TRBV29-1 and TRBJ1-4): SAVISQKPSRDICQRGTSLTIQCQVDSQVTMMFWYRQQPGQSLTLIATANQGSEATYESGFVIDKFPISRPNLTFSTLTVSNMSPEDSSIYLCSVGQGANEKLFFGSGTQLSVL.

This clone was recorded many times. This rearrangement joins TRBV7-6 to TRBJ1-6; TRBD1 aligns across 9 bases. J gave up 7 bases and V 1 base, and 2 bases lay outside the gene matches. Germline CDR1 and CDR2: SGHVS and FNYEAQ. The CDR3 has 15 residues. CDR3 in DNA: TGTGCCAGCAGCTTAGAGGGACAGGGAAATTCACCCCTCCACTTT. Translation: CASSLEGQGNSPLHF.

The V call is TRBV2, the J call TRBJ1-2; 9 bases map to TRBD1. Germline loops: CDR1 SNHLY, CDR2 FYNNEI. The J segment lost 4 bases and the V segment lost 4 bases, leaving 13 bases of the junction unmatched. The CDR3 contains 17 residues. The CDR3 DNA is TGTGCCAGCAGTGCACTCCTACAGGGGGCGCGTGGCTATGGCTACACCTTC. It codes for CASSALLQGARGYGYTF. Together with reference TRBV2 and TRBJ1-2, the CDR3 gives the full variable domain: EPEVTQTPSHQVTQMGQEVILRCVPISNHLYFYWYRQILGQKVEFLVSFYNNEISEKSEIFDDQFSVERPDGSNFTLKIRSTKLEDSAMYFCASSALLQGARGYGYTFGSGTRLTVV.

The gene calls are TRBV7-2 and TRBJ2-3; D gene uncertain. The CDR3 runs 14 residues. The germline gives CDR1 SGHTA, CDR2 FQGNSA. Trimming took 1 base from V and 0 from J, leaving 5 bases between them. CDR3 nucleotides: TGTGCCAGCAGCTTAGGCCAGAGCACAGATACGCAGTATTTT. Its protein product is CASSLGQSTDTQYF.

This chain connects TRBV24-1 to TRBJ2-2; D call uncertain. This CDR3 comprises 16 residues. Trimming took 3 bases from V and 7 from J, leaving 17 bases between them. Germline V lookup: CDR1 KGHDR, CDR2 SFDVKD. The CDR3: CATSDPRSFDVGELFF. The CDR3 nucleotides are TGTGCCACCAGTGATCCCCGAAGTTTTGATGTCGGGGAGCTGTTTTTT.

J is TRBJ2-3 and V is TRBV14, with 12 nucleotides matching TRBD2. V shed 4 bases and J 2 bases; nucleotides not matched to a gene: 7. The CDR3 covers 17 residues. Per the germline V gene, CDR1 is SGHDN and CDR2 is FVKESK. The chain's CDR3 is CASSPRLAGAFTDTQYF. CDR3 sequence (DNA): TGTGCCAGCAGCCCCCGACTAGCGGGAGCTTTCACAGATACGCAGTATTTT. The full variable domain, completed using reference TRBV14 and TRBJ2-3, is EAGVTQFPSHSVIEKGQTVTLRCDPISGHDNLYWYRRVMGKEIKFLLHFVKESKQDESGMPNNRFLAERTGGTYSTLKVQPAELEDSGVYFCASSPRLAGAFTDTQYFGPGTRLTVL.

The chain combines TRBV24-1 with TRBJ2-2; a possible D gene is TRBD1 (6 bases). There are 14 residues in the CDR3. V lost 5 bases and J lost 5, with 11 bases in between. Per the germline V gene, CDR1 is KGHDR and CDR2 is SFDVKD. The CDR3 nucleotides read TGTGCCACCAGTGGGACAGAAGATACCGGGGAGCTGTTTTTT. Amino acids: CATSGTEDTGELFF.

The chain links TRBV7-9 to TRBJ2-7; 8 bases are shared with TRBD2. The germline V gene encodes CDR1 SEHNR and CDR2 FQNEAQ (reference sequence). The CDR3 has 14 amino acids. Unmatched junction bases numbered 8, after V lost 5 bases and J lost 5 bases. This CDR3 reads CASSALAEVHEQYF. CDR3 in DNA: TGTGCCAGCAGCGCACTAGCGGAGGTTCACGAGCAGTACTTC.

V and J are TRBV6-5 and TRBJ2-1; tentative D call: TRBD1 (5 bases). CDR3 length: 11 residues. The V end was cut by 2 bases, the J end by 15 bases, with 11 bases between. Germline V CDR1 and CDR2: MNHEY, SVGAGI. CDR3: CASSYGQGLFF. In DNA, the CDR3 is TGTGCCAGCAGTTACGGGCAGGGTCTGTTCTTC.

The chain couples TRBV2 to TRBJ2-1, with a weak D call TRBD2 (5 bases). V dropped 7 bases and J dropped 8 bases, with 18 bases sitting between them. Germline V gene lookup returns CDR1 SNHLY and CDR2 FYNNEI. This CDR3 contains 14 residues. The CDR3 nucleotides read TGTGCCAGCAACATAGTGCTCGGAGGCGATGAGCAGTTCTTC. Amino acids: CASNIVLGGDEQFF.

This chain connects TRBV28 to TRBJ1-2; the D is unclear. Germline assignment: CDR1 MDHEN and CDR2 SYDVKM. This CDR3 is 13 amino acids long. V was trimmed by 4 bases and J by 6 bases, leaving 12 bases between them. The CDR3 sequence is CASSYIGGDGYTF. The CDR3 DNA reads TGTGCCAGCAGTTATATTGGAGGAGATGGCTACACCTTC.